This T cell receptor (beta chain) is drawn from a study of blood T cell repertoires in COVID-19. Study summary: COVID-19 samples, acute and convalescent, were from the United States, Italy and Spain. Sources were T cells, B-cell-depleted T cells, or PBMCs; the material itself was cDNA or gDNA.

As originally analysed: Reference gene primer amplification yielded estimated nucleated cell counts. Sequencing was performed with immunoSEQ multiplex PCR; in TCRdb, only in-frame clones are kept and a portion is missing. Clone size and the V and J calls come from that table; the DNA yielded D and trimming. The sample holds over 250,000 clones; 83% are singletons and the top ten take 8.5% to 9.5%. CDR3 length: 16 residues. Germline V gene data show CDR1 as KGHSH and CDR2 as LQKENI. Trimming cost V 0 bases and J 0 bases; bases outside gene matches: 4. The sample consisted of peripheral blood. This clonotype originated in a woman in her 50s who had recovered from COVID-19. The chain combines TRBV18 with TRBJ2-7; 8 nucleotides line up with TRBD1. CDR3 in DNA: TGTGCCAGCTCACCACCGTCCAGGGGGCCCTCCTACGAGCAGTACTTC. It yields the protein CASSPPSRGPSYEQYF.